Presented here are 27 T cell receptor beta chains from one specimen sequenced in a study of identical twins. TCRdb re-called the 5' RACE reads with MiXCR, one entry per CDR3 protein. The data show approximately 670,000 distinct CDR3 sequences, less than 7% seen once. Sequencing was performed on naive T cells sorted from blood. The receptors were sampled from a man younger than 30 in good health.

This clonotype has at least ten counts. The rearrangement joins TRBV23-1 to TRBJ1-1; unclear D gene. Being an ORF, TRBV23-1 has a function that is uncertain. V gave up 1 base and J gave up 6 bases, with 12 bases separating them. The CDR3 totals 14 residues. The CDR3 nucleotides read TGCGCCAGCAGTCAATTCTCCAGAGACGCTGAAGCTTTCTTT. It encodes CASSQFSRDAEAFF.

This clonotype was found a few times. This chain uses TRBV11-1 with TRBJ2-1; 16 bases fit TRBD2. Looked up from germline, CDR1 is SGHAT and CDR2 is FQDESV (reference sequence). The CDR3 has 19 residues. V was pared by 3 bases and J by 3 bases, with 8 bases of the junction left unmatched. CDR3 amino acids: CASSLTGTSGRAFYNEQFF. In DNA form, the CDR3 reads TGTGCCAGCAGCTTGACCGGGACTAGCGGGAGGGCCTTCTACAATGAGCAGTTCTTC. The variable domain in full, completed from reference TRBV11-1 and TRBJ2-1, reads EAEVAQSPRYKITEKSQAVAFWCDPISGHATLYWYRQILGQGPELLVQFQDESVVDDSQLPKDRFSAERLKGVDSTLKIQPAELGDSAMYLCASSLTGTSGRAFYNEQFFGPGTRLTVL.

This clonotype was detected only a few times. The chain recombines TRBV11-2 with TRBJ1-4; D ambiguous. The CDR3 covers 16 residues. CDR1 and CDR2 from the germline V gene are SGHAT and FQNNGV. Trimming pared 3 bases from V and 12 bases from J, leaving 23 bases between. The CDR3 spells CASSFSFFLPSAELFF. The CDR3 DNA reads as TGTGCCAGCAGCTTTTCTTTTTTCCTTCCATCGGCGGAACTGTTTTTT.

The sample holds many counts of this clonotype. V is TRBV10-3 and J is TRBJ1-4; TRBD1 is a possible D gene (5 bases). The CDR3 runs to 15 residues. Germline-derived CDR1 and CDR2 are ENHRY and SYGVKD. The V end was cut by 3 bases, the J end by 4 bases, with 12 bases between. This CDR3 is CAISDMGLNNEKLFF. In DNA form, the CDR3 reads TGTGCCATCAGTGATATGGGACTGAATAATGAAAAACTGTTTTTT.

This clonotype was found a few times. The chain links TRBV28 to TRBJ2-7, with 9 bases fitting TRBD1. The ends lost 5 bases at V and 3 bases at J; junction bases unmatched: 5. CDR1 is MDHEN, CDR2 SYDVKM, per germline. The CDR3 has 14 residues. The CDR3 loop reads CASSQGTGRYEQYF. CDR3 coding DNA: TGTGCCAGCAGTCAAGGGACAGGGCGCTACGAGCAGTACTTC.

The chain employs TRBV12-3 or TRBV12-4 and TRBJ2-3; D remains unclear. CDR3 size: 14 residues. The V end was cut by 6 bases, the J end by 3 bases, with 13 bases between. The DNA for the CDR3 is TGTGCCAGCAGGAGACTGACTCTTACAGATACGCAGTATTTT. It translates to CASRRLTLTDTQYF.

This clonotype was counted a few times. DNA for the CDR3: TGCAGCGTCCGGGGGTTGGGTTCCTACGAGCAGTACTTC. It is translated as CSVRGLGSYEQYF. The V call is TRBV29-1, the J call TRBJ2-7, with D tentatively TRBD2 (6 bases). The CDR3 covers 13 residues. V lost 6 bases to trimming and J lost 1 base, with 13 bases between them. Germline V gene data show CDR1 as SQVTM and CDR2 as ANQGSEA.

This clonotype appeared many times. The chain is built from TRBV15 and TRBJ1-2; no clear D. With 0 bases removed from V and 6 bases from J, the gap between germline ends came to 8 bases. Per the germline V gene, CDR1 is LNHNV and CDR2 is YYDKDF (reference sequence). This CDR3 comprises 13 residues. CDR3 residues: CATSRDTEDGYTF. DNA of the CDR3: TGTGCCACCAGCAGAGACACGGAGGATGGCTACACCTTC.

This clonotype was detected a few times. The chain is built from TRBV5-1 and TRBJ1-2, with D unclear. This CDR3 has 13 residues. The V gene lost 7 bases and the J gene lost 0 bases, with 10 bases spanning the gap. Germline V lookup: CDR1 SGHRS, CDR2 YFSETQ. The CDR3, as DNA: TGCGCCAGCCGAGTCGAAGCTAACTATGGCTACACCTTC. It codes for CASRVEANYGYTF. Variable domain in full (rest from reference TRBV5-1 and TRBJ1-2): KAGVTQTPRYLIKTRGQQVTLSCSPISGHRSVSWYQQTPGQGLQFLFEYFSETQRNKGNFPGRFSGRQFSNSRSEMNVSTLELGDSALYLCASRVEANYGYTFGSGTRLTVV.

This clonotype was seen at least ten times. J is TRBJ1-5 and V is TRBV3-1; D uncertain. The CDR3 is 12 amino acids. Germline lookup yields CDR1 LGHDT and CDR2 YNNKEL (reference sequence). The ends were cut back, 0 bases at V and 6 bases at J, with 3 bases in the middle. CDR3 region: CASSQDRQPQHF. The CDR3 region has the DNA TGTGCCAGCAGCCAAGACCGTCAGCCCCAGCATTTT.

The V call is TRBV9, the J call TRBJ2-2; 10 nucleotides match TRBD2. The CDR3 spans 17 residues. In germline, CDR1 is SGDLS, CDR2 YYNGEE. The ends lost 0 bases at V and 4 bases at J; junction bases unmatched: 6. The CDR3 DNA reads TGTGCCAGCAGCGTAGATCCTAGCGGGAGTTCCACCGGGGAGCTGTTTTTT. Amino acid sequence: CASSVDPSGSSTGELFF.

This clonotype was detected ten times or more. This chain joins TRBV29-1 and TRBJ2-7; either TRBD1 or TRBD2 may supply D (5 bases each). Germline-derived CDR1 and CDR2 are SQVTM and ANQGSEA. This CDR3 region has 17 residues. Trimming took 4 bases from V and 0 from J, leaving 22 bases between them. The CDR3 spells CSVAGRKSGRGSYEQYF. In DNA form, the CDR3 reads TGCAGCGTTGCCGGCCGGAAATCGGGACGGGGCTCCTACGAGCAGTACTTC.

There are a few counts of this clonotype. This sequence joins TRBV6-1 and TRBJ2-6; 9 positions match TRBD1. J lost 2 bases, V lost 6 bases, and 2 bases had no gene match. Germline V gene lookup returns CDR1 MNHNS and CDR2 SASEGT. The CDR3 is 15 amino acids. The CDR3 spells CASSRDRAGANVLTF. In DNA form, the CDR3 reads TGTGCCAGCAGCCGGGACAGGGCTGGGGCCAACGTCCTGACTTTC.

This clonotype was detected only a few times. The CDR3 sequence is CASSSVQGAPEGPQHF. CDR3 nucleotide sequence: TGTGCCAGCAGTTCCGTACAGGGGGCTCCTGAGGGGCCCCAGCATTTT. The chain joins TRBV27 to TRBJ1-5; 9 bases agree with TRBD1. The CDR3 runs to 16 residues. Per germline, CDR1 MNHEY and CDR2 SMNVEV (reference sequence). The trim removed 4 bases at V and 9 bases at J, leaving 13 bases unmatched.

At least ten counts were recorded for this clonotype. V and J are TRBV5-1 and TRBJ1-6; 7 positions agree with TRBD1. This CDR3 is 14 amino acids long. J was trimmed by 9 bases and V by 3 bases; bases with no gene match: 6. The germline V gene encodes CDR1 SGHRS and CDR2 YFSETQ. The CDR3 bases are TGCGCCAGCAGCTCTGGACAGGCAGGTTCACCCCTCCACTTT. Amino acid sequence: CASSSGQAGSPLHF.

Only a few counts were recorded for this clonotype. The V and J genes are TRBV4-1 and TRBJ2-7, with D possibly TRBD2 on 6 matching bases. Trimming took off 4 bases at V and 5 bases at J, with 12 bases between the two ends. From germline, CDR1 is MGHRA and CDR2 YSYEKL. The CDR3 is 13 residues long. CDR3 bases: TGCGCCAGCAGCCCCGACGGCGGGAACGAGCAGTACTTC. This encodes CASSPDGGNEQYF.

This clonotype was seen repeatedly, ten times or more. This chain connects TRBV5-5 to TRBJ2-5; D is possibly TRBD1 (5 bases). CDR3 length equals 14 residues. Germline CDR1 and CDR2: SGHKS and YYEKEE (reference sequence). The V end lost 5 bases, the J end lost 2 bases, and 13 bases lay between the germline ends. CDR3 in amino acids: CASSLQAQQETQYF. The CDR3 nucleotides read TGTGCCAGCAGTCTACAGGCCCAACAAGAGACCCAGTACTTC. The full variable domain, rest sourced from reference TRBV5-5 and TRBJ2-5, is DAGVTQSPTHLIKTRGQQVTLRCSPISGHKSVSWYQQVLGQGPQFIFQYYEKEERGRGNFPDRFSARQFPNYSSELNVNALLLGDSALYLCASSLQAQQETQYFGPGTRLLVL.

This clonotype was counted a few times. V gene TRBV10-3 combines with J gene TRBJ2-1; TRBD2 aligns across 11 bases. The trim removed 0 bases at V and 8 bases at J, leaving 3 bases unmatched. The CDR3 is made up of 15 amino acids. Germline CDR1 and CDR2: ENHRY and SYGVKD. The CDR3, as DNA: TGTGCCATCAGTGAGTCCACTAGCGGGAGCTATGAGCAGTTCTTC. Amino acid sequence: CAISESTSGSYEQFF.

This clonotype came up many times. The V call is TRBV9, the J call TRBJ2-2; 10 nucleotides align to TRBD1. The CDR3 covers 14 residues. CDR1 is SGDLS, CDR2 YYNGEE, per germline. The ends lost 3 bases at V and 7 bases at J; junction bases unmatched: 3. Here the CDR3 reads CASSGQGAIGELFF. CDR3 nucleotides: TGTGCCAGCAGCGGACAGGGGGCGATCGGGGAGCTGTTTTTT.

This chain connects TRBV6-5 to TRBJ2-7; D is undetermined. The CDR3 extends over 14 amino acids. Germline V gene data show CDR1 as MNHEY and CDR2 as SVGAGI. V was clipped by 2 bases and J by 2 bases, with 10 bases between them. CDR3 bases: TGTGCCAGCAGTTACCTACGCAGCCCCTACGAGCAGTACTTC. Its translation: CASSYLRSPYEQYF.

CDR3 loop: CASSYSVGYTEAFF. In nucleotides, the CDR3 is TGTGCCAGCAGTTACTCGGTGGGGTACACTGAAGCTTTCTTT. V and J are TRBV6-5 and TRBJ1-1; D unclear. V was shortened by 0 bases and J by 3 bases, with 8 bases between the two germline ends. The CDR3 is 14 amino acids. Per the germline V gene, CDR1 is MNHEY and CDR2 is SVGAGI.

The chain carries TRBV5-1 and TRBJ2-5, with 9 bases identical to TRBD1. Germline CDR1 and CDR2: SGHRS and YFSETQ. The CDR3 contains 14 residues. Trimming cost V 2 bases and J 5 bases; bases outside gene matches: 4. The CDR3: CASSLLQGAETQYF. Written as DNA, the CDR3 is TGCGCCAGCAGCTTATTACAGGGGGCTGAGACCCAGTACTTC.

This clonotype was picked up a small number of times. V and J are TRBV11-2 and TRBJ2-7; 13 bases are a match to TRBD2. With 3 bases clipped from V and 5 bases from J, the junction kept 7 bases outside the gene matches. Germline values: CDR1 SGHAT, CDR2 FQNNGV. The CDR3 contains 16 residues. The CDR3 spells CASSFSLAGGPHEQYV. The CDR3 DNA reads TGTGCCAGCAGCTTCTCACTAGCGGGAGGGCCCCACGAGCAGTACGTC.

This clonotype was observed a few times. CDR3 sequence (DNA): TGTGCCAGCAGCCAAGGTCTCCGGGCCCCAGGGGTCGGCACAGATACGCAGTATTTT. Translating gives CASSQGLRAPGVGTDTQYF. The chain couples TRBV4-2 to TRBJ2-3; D possibly corresponds to TRBD1 (6 bases). There are 19 residues in the CDR3. Germline V gene lookup returns CDR1 LGHNA and CDR2 YNFKEQ. The V end lost 1 base, the J end lost 1 base, and 21 bases lay between the germline ends.

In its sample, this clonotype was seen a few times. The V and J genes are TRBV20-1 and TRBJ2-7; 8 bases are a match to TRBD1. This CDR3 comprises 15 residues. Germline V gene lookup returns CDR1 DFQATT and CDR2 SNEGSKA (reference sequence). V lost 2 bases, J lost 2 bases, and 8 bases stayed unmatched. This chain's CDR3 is CSARNRGFPTYEQYF. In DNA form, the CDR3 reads TGCAGTGCTAGAAACAGGGGGTTTCCTACCTACGAGCAGTACTTC.

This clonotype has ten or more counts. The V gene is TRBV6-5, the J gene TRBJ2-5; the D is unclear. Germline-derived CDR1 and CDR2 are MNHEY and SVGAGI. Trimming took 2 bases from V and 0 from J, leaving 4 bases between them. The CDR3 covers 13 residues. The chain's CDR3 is CASSYADQETQYF. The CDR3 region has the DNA TGTGCCAGCAGTTACGCGGACCAAGAGACCCAGTACTTC.

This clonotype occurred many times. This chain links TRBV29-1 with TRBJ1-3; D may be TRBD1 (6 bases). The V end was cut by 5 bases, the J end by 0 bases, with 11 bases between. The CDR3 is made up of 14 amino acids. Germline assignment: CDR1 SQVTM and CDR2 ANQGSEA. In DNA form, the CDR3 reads TGCAGCGTTCCGGACAGTTCCTCTGGAAACACCATATATTTT. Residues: CSVPDSSSGNTIYF. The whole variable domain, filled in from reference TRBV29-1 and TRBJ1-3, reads SAVISQKPSRDICQRGTSLTIQCQVDSQVTMMFWYRQQPGQSLTLIATANQGSEATYESGFVIDKFPISRPNLTFSTLTVSNMSPEDSSIYLCSVPDSSSGNTIYFGEGSWLTVV.